The sequence of this T cell receptor beta chain was determined in a study of blood T cell repertoires in COVID-19 (dated by TCRdb to about 2020). With respect to the entire study: Samples from collaborators originated in the United States, Italy and Spain and spanned both the acute and convalescent phases of COVID-19. The material from the prospective study consisted of cDNA or gDNA derived from T cells, B-cell-depleted T cells, or PBMCs. Subjects who had been exposed to COVID-19, were actively infected with it, or had recovered from it provided the deeply sampled blood TCRbeta repertoires that made up the dataset. The repertoires were released in a freely available public database intended as a resource for research on the immune response to SARS-CoV-2. Samples came from the ongoing ImmuneRACE study (first 160 participants) plus 1,254 subjects from 6 global collaborators. Nearly every sample came with metadata listing a de-identified subject ID, COVID-19 status, age in years and sex. Where HLA class I and class II types were available, the types were taken from metadata supplied by the sample provider, not from assay-based typing.

The immunoSEQ Assay, a bias-controlled multiplex PCR, was used to amplify TCRbeta CDR3 regions from genomic DNA. The original methods were these. Nucleated cell counts per sample were estimated from amplification of reference gene primers within the assay. Sequence reads were collapsed and filtered to measure the absolute abundance of every unique TCRbeta CDR3 rearrangement. For each sample, productive Simpson clonality was calculated as the square root of Simpson's diversity index over productive rearrangements. As stored in TCRdb, this immuneACCESS dataset retains in-frame rearrangements with V and J assigned. A fraction of the clones does not appear; measured against another copy, unresolved V genes explain less than half of the discrepancy, and the remainder lacks a known reason. V and J calls and clone size are given by that table; D and trimming were obtained from the DNA. The sample table lists more than 80,000 clones, 88% of them with a count of one. The biggest ten clones account for approximately 12% of the sample.

Whole blood was collected in K2EDTA tubes by collaborating institutions according to the institutions' own protocols. For TCRbeta analysis, collaborators shipped samples as frozen whole blood, isolated PBMCs, or DNA extracted from either of those sample types. In its sample, this clone was seen once. Its antigen specificity is not known. No much larger clonotype is one base removed from it; base qualities were not supplied. What the authors observed across the whole study: The amount of clinical and demographic metadata varied by source and participant and was provided uncurated.

CDR1 and CDR2 are read off the germline V gene as MNHEY and SVGAGI. From the cysteine through the phenylalanine, the CDR3 covers 12 amino acids. CDR3 DNA only is kept here, 36 bases in frame from base 1. V drops 8 bases and J drops 5 bases, leaving 12 bases in between. The chain is encoded by TRBV6-5 joined to TRBJ1-1; no D segment can be confidently identified. This clonotype was obtained from an elderly man with acute or convalescent COVID-19. Source material: peripheral blood. The nucleotides read TGTGCCAGCGAAGGCCTCAGGACTGAAGCTTTCTTT. Translated, it reads CASEGLRTEAFF.